This T cell receptor beta chain was observed in a study of blood T cell repertoires in COVID-19. Whole-study context: Acute-phase and convalescent COVID-19 samples originated in the United States, Italy and Spain. In each case, the material was cDNA or gDNA derived from T cells, B-cell-depleted T cells, or PBMCs.

Per the original data handling: Cell counts per sample came from amplifying reference gene primers. Profiling relied on immunoSEQ multiplex PCR, and the TCRdb table lists in-frame clones only, not all of them. D and trimming come from the DNA, and the V and J calls and clone size come from that table. The sample has 70,000 to 90,000 clones, over 65% seen once. The germline gives CDR1 MDHEN, CDR2 SYDVKM. This CDR3 region has 16 residues. J gave up 0 bases and V 1 base, and 3 bases lay outside the gene matches. The source is a human donor in a cohort sampled during active COVID-19. Source material: peripheral blood. The V gene is TRBV28, the J gene TRBJ1-5, with 7 bases aligning to TRBD1. CDR3 in DNA: TGTGCCAGCAGTTTATCGGGACAGTATAGCAATCAGCCCCAGCATTTT. Protein: CASSLSGQYSNQPQHF.